The T cell receptor beta chain under discussion was sequenced for a study of blood T cell repertoires in COVID-19 (dated by TCRdb to the early 2020s). Background for the entire study: Collaborator samples came from the United States, Italy and Spain and covered acute and convalescent phases of COVID-19. Nearly every sample came with metadata listing a de-identified subject ID, COVID-19 status, age in years and sex. Where available, HLA class I and class II types were obtained from metadata supplied by the sample provider rather than from assay-based typing. The samples were drawn from the first 160 participants of the ongoing ImmuneRACE study and from 1,254 subjects provided by 6 global collaborators. The repertoires were made available in a free public database intended to serve as a resource for research on the immune response to SARS-CoV-2. The material from the prospective study consisted of cDNA or gDNA derived from T cells, B-cell-depleted T cells, or PBMCs. Deeply sampled blood TCRbeta repertoires from subjects exposed to, actively infected with, or recovered from COVID-19 were included in the dataset.

Note on this clone: The specificity of this receptor is unknown. Base qualities are not at hand, and no much larger clone is one base apart.

Study-level results and caveats: Clinical and demographic metadata were provided uncurated, with the amount varying by source and participant.

The collaborating institutions used their own protocols to collect whole blood in K2EDTA tubes. For TCRbeta analysis, collaborators shipped samples in one of three forms: frozen whole blood, isolated PBMCs, or DNA extracted from either of those sample types. TCRbeta CDR3 regions were amplified from genomic DNA using the immunoSEQ Assay, a bias-controlled multiplex PCR. On the authors' methods: The number of nucleated cells in each sample was estimated from the amplification of reference gene primers within the assay. To quantify the absolute abundance of each unique TCRbeta CDR3 rearrangement, sequence reads were collapsed and filtered. For each sample, productive Simpson clonality was calculated by taking the square root of Simpson's diversity index across productive rearrangements. Sourced from immuneACCESS, this table was stored by TCRdb with only in-frame sequences that have V and J called. A share of the clones is absent; for the studies checked, an unresolved V gene accounts for under half, and the remainder has no known explanation. The V and J calls and the clone size are those of that table, but D and trimming were determined from the DNA. Recorded for this sample are around 67,000 clones; about 70% of them occurred a single time. Roughly a third of the sample comes from the top ten.

CDR1 is given as SGHTA and CDR2 as FQGNSA, both from the germline V gene. Unmatched junction bases come to 8, with V trimmed by 4 bases and J by 5 bases. From the cysteine through the phenylalanine, the CDR3 covers 15 amino acids. Kept here is only the CDR3 DNA, which spans 45 bases and is read in frame from base 1. The chain is made from TRBV7-2 and TRBJ1-1, with 9 junctional bases fitting TRBD1. This clonotype was obtained from a woman in her 70s with acute or convalescent COVID-19. Sample: peripheral blood. Read as DNA, the sequence is TGTGCCAGCAGCTCCACAGGGGGCTTATTGACTGAAGCTTTCTTT. Its amino acids are CASSSTGGLLTEAFF.